This TCR beta chain came from a study of blood T cell repertoires in COVID-19. As for the study in general: Acute and convalescent COVID-19 samples came from the United States, Italy and Spain.

Per the original data handling: The assay estimated nucleated cells by amplifying reference gene primers. Measured with immunoSEQ multiplex PCR; TCRdb has only the in-frame clones, and not every one. V, J and clone size were drawn from that table, and D and trimming were deduced from the DNA. The sample lists 65,000 to 75,000 clones; approximately 78% were seen once. The CDR3 sequence is 15 residues long. Germline values: CDR1 SGHRS, CDR2 YFSETQ. Trimming removed 0 bases from V and 2 bases from J, with 8 bases in between. The sequence was obtained from a woman of 80 years or more with acute or convalescent COVID-19. Sequences were obtained from peripheral blood. J is TRBJ2-2 and V is TRBV5-1; no definite D call. The CDR3 nucleotides are TGCGCCAGCAGCTTGGAGAGGAGAAACACCGGGGAGCTGTTTTTT. This translates into CASSLERRNTGELFF.